Following are 18 T cell receptor beta chains from one sample sequenced in a study of long-term antiretroviral therapy in people with HIV. The immunoSEQ assay was v3.0, run at survey level. Sequenced by immunoSEQ multiplex PCR; TCRdb stores in-frame clones only, minus some. The table includes 20,000 to 30,000 clones, about 88% detected once. Material: unsorted PBMCs, obtained 1.9 years after starting antiretroviral therapy. These receptors were taken from a woman in her twenties or thirties with HIV.

The J gene is TRBJ2-2, the V gene TRBV6-5; 9 nucleotides align to TRBD1. From germline, CDR1 is MNHEY and CDR2 SVGAGI. With V trimmed by 6 bases and J by 7 bases, 6 bases remained unmatched. This CDR3 contains 14 residues. This CDR3 reads CASSTGTGLGELFF. Written as DNA, the CDR3 is TGTGCCAGCAGCACCGGGACAGGGCTCGGGGAGCTGTTTTTT.

The chain uses TRBV11-2 and TRBJ2-1; the match to TRBD2 covers 16 bases. The germline CDR1 and CDR2 sequences are SGHAT and FQNNGV. V shed 7 bases, J shed 2 bases, and the junction held 11 bases outside the gene matches. The CDR3 consists of 19 residues. For the CDR3, the DNA is TGTGCCAGCATGCCTTTTGGGACTAGCGGGGGGGCCACCTACAATGAGCAGTTCTTC. Residues: CASMPFGTSGGATYNEQFF.

This sequence joins TRBV7-9 and TRBJ1-4, with unresolved D. V lost 2 bases, J lost 0 bases, and 7 bases lay in between. The CDR3 consists of 15 residues. CDR1 SEHNR and CDR2 FQNEAQ come from the germline V gene (reference sequence). The chain's CDR3 is CASSLFSSTNEKLFF. CDR3 in DNA: TGTGCCAGCAGCTTATTCAGCTCAACTAATGAAAAACTGTTTTTT.

J is TRBJ1-2 and V is TRBV30; 8 positions agree with TRBD1. This CDR3 has 11 amino acids. The germline CDR1 and CDR2 sequences are GTSNPN and SVGIG (reference sequence). Trimming cost V 5 bases and J 5 bases; bases outside gene matches: 1. The CDR3: CAWDRGYGYTF. In DNA, the CDR3 is TGTGCCTGGGACAGGGGTTATGGCTACACCTTC.

The rearrangement joins TRBV27 to TRBJ2-1, with 12 bases aligning to TRBD2. From germline, CDR1 is MNHEY and CDR2 SMNVEV (reference sequence). The CDR3 extends over 17 amino acids. The V gene end was trimmed by 6 bases and the J gene end by 0 bases; junction bases not matched to a gene: 6. DNA for the CDR3: TGTGCCAGCAGGGGACTAGCGGGCCAGAGCTCCTACAATGAGCAGTTCTTC. It is translated as CASRGLAGQSSYNEQFF.

The rearrangement links TRBV2 to TRBJ2-2; D perhaps matches TRBD2 (7 bases). CDR3 length: 13 amino acids. Germline V gives CDR1 SNHLY, CDR2 FYNNEI. Trimming cost V 11 bases and J 4 bases, with 14 bases left between them. CDR3 DNA: TGTGCCGGGGGGGCCCGTGGCACCGGGGAGCTGTTTTTT. Translating gives CAGGARGTGELFF.

The chain is built from TRBV30 and TRBJ1-6; tentative D call: TRBD1 (5 bases). V was clipped by 1 base and J by 7 bases, with 5 bases between them. Looked up from germline, CDR1 is GTSNPN and CDR2 is SVGIG (reference sequence). This CDR3 has 12 amino acids. Here the CDR3 reads CAWSEGNSPLHF. DNA for the CDR3: TGTGCCTGGAGTGAGGGGAATTCACCCCTCCACTTT.

This chain uses TRBV6-1 with TRBJ2-1; perhaps TRBD1 as D (6 bases). Germline loops: CDR1 MNHNS, CDR2 SASEGT. The CDR3 loop spans 15 amino acids. Trimming left V 3 bases short and J 3 bases short, with 12 bases between. Written as DNA, the CDR3 is TGTGCCAGCAGTGAGGGGACACAATACTACAATGAGCAGTTCTTC. Its protein product is CASSEGTQYYNEQFF.

This chain joins TRBV18 and TRBJ2-2; TRBD1 or TRBD2 may be the D gene (5 bases each). The CDR3 consists of 15 residues. The V end was cut by 0 bases, the J end by 3 bases, with 8 bases between. CDR1 is KGHSH and CDR2 is LQKENI in the germline V gene. CDR3 protein: CASSPPMGDTGELFF. The DNA for the CDR3 is TGTGCCAGCTCACCACCGATGGGGGACACCGGGGAGCTGTTTTTT.

The gene calls are TRBV7-2 and TRBJ1-5, with no clear D. The CDR3 covers 14 residues. The V gene lost 2 bases and the J gene lost 0 bases, with 5 bases spanning the gap. Germline values: CDR1 SGHTA, CDR2 FQGNSA. The CDR3 protein is CASSLLDSNQPQHF. As DNA, the CDR3 is TGTGCCAGCAGCTTACTCGATAGCAATCAGCCCCAGCATTTT.

V gene TRBV5-1 combines with J gene TRBJ1-1, with D perhaps TRBD1 (6 bases). The CDR3 spans 14 residues. CDR1 SGHRS and CDR2 YFSETQ come from the germline V gene. V gave up 4 bases and J gave up 1 base, with 11 bases separating them. CDR3 sequence: CASSPKQGNTEAFF. CDR3 DNA sequence: TGCGCCAGCAGCCCTAAACAGGGGAACACTGAAGCTTTCTTT. Based on the CDR3 plus reference TRBV5-1 and TRBJ1-1, the full variable domain is KAGVTQTPRYLIKTRGQQVTLSCSPISGHRSVSWYQQTPGQGLQFLFEYFSETQRNKGNFPGRFSGRQFSNSRSEMNVSTLELGDSALYLCASSPKQGNTEAFFGQGTRLTVV.

The CDR3: CASSLRQTYENTDTQYF. The CDR3 DNA follows: TGTGCCAGCAGTTTACGACAGACGTACGAAAACACAGATACGCAGTATTTT. The chain joins TRBV27 to TRBJ2-3; the D gene is possibly TRBD1 (5 bases). Per the germline V gene, CDR1 is MNHEY and CDR2 is SMNVEV (reference sequence). The CDR3 totals 17 residues. With 2 bases removed from V and 2 bases from J, the gap between germline ends came to 17 bases.

V gene TRBV6-5 combines with J gene TRBJ2-7; a possible D gene is TRBD1 (6 bases). The CDR3 consists of 11 residues. V lost 6 bases and J 6 bases, leaving 9 bases between the germline ends. Germline V gives CDR1 MNHEY, CDR2 SVGAGI. The CDR3 spells CASRDSAEQYF. For the CDR3, the DNA is TGTGCCAGCAGGGACAGTGCCGAGCAGTACTTC.

This clone appeared a single time. The chain is built from TRBV6-1 and TRBJ1-1, with D perhaps TRBD1 (6 bases). The V end was cut by 9 bases, the J end by 7 bases, with 18 bases between. CDR3 size: 13 residues. CDR1 and CDR2 from the germline V gene are MNHNS and SASEGT. The DNA for the CDR3 is TGTGCCAGTCAGAGAACAGGGCGATTTGAAGCTTTCTTT. Amino acid sequence: CASQRTGRFEAFF.

The V call is TRBV23-1, the J call TRBJ1-5, with D maybe TRBD1 (5 bases). TRBV23-1 is known as an ORF, though its function is uncertain. V lost 3 bases and J 0 bases, leaving 18 bases between the germline ends. This CDR3 spans 18 amino acids. CDR3 region: CASSHRPLRDISNQPQHF. The CDR3 DNA reads as TGCGCCAGCAGTCACCGCCCCCTCAGGGATATTAGCAATCAGCCCCAGCATTTT.

The CDR3 loop is CASSLAPPGSSYNSPLHF. CDR3 in DNA: TGTGCCAGCAGCTTGGCACCCCCAGGGAGCTCCTATAATTCACCCCTCCACTTT. This sequence joins TRBV5-8 and TRBJ1-6, with D possibly being TRBD1 (5 bases). From germline, CDR1 is SGHTS and CDR2 YDEGEE. This CDR3 comprises 18 residues. V lost 0 bases and J lost 0, with 13 bases in between.

The chain employs TRBV7-6 and TRBJ2-5, with 9 bases fitting TRBD1. This CDR3 has 15 amino acids. Germline CDR1 reads SGHVS; CDR2 reads FNYEAQ. V was pared by 2 bases and J by 5 bases, with 6 bases of the junction left unmatched. This CDR3 is CASSLSWDREETQYF. The CDR3 DNA follows: TGTGCCAGCAGCTTATCGTGGGACAGGGAGGAGACCCAGTACTTC.

The chain combines TRBV7-2 with TRBJ2-3; 8 positions match TRBD2. This CDR3 is 16 amino acids long. Trimming cost V 4 bases and J 1 base; bases outside gene matches: 7. CDR1 SGHTA and CDR2 FQGNSA come from the germline V gene. The CDR3 loop reads CASSSVSRGGTDTQYF. The CDR3 DNA is TGTGCCAGCAGCTCTGTCTCGCGGGGGGGCACAGATACGCAGTATTTT.